One and the same sample provided the 18 T cell receptor beta chains below, sequenced in a study of T-cell memory formation after mild COVID-19. MiXCR, run by TCRdb on the 5' RACE reads, gives a single entry per CDR3 protein. The repertoire consists of approximately 500,000 distinct CDR3 sequences, with around 27% occurring once and the leading ten covering under 15%. Sequences were obtained from PBMCs or a T cell subset sorted from them (not recorded which). These receptors were obtained from an adult woman who had mild COVID-19 (a few samples of this study predate the infection). Cell type and time point are not known.

The CDR3 DNA reads as TGTGCCAGCAGTTACCGGACAGGGAGGGAAAATTCACCCCTCCACTTT. Translated, it gives CASSYRTGRENSPLHF. This rearrangement joins TRBV6-5 to TRBJ1-6, with 8 bases fitting TRBD1. CDR1 is MNHEY and CDR2 is SVGAGI in the germline V gene. CDR3 size: 16 residues. Trimming removed 2 bases from V and 7 bases from J; junction bases left unmatched: 7.

This chain connects TRBV12-3 or TRBV12-4 to TRBJ2-2, with TRBD2 matching over 9 bases. The CDR3 totals 17 residues. With 3 bases clipped from V and 0 bases from J, the junction kept 5 bases outside the gene matches. For the CDR3, the DNA is TGTGCCAGCAGTTTCGGACTAGCGAGACCGAACACCGGGGAGCTGTTTTTT. Its protein is CASSFGLARPNTGELFF.

This rearrangement joins TRBV5-1 to TRBJ1-6, with a tentative D call TRBD1 (6 bases). The germline gives CDR1 SGHRS, CDR2 YFSETQ. The CDR3 consists of 16 residues. Trimming pared 5 bases from V and 8 bases from J, leaving 20 bases between. CDR3 nucleotide sequence: TGCGCCAGCAGTTCTCGACCGGGACATCCCGATTCACCCCTCCACTTT. This translates into CASSSRPGHPDSPLHF.

This chain links TRBV9 with TRBJ1-2; a weak D match, TRBD1 (5 bases). This CDR3 contains 12 residues. Per the germline V gene, CDR1 is SGDLS and CDR2 is YYNGEE. V lost 3 bases, J lost 8 bases, and 11 bases lay in between. CDR3: CASSGAKGGYTF. CDR3 nucleotides: TGTGCCAGCAGCGGAGCCAAGGGGGGCTACACCTTC.

The chain combines TRBV3-1 with TRBJ2-7, with unresolved D. The germline CDR1 and CDR2 sequences are LGHDT and YNNKEL (reference sequence). This CDR3 is built from 13 residues. Between the trimmed V and J ends, which lost 1 base and 6 bases, there was a span of 10 bases. CDR3 DNA: TGTGCCAGCAGCCAAGGGTACGTTGGCGAGCAGTACTTC. This codes for CASSQGYVGEQYF.

The chain uses TRBV19 and TRBJ2-7; TRBD2 might be the D (5 bases). Germline lookup yields CDR1 LNHDA and CDR2 SQIVND (reference sequence). V lost 5 bases to trimming and J lost 1 base, with 15 bases between them. CDR3 length equals 15 residues. CDR3 nucleotides: TGTGCCAGTAGTGCCCCGCGCGGAGGATCCTACGAGCAGTACTTC. Translated, it gives CASSAPRGGSYEQYF. The variable domain in full, completed from reference TRBV19 and TRBJ2-7, reads DGGITQSPKYLFRKEGQNVTLSCEQNLNHDAMYWYRQDPGQGLRLIYYSQIVNDFQKGDIAEGYSVSREKKESFPLTVTSAQKNPTAFYLCASSAPRGGSYEQYFGPGTRLTVT.

A remark on this clonotype: Given a much more abundant clone one base away, this may be a read error. V and J are TRBV6-2 or TRBV6-3 and TRBJ2-6, with D perhaps TRBD2 (6 bases). This CDR3 spans 17 amino acids. Germline V gene lookup returns CDR1 MNHEY and CDR2 SVGEGT. The DNA of the CDR3 is TGTGACAGCAGTTACGGAGGGAGTGCCTCTGGGGCCAACGTCCTGACTTTC. Protein product: CDSSYGGSASGANVLTF.

The chain employs TRBV27 and TRBJ1-2, with TRBD1 as a possible D gene (5 bases). The CDR3 extends over 13 amino acids. Germline lookup yields CDR1 MNHEY and CDR2 SMNVEV (reference sequence). Trimming removed 0 bases at V and 7 bases at J, with 9 bases between. In DNA, the CDR3 is TGTGCCAGCAGTTTATCGAACGGGGGTGGCTACACCTTC. Translation gives CASSLSNGGGYTF.

The chain uses TRBV12-3 or TRBV12-4 and TRBJ2-7; TRBD1 matches at 9 bases. V was pared by 6 bases and J by 2 bases, with 2 bases of the junction left unmatched. The CDR3 runs 13 residues. The CDR3 loop is CASRGTGTYEQYF. CDR3 nucleotides: TGTGCCAGCAGAGGGACAGGGACCTACGAGCAGTACTTC.

The chain carries TRBV7-9 and TRBJ2-7, with TRBD2 matching over 10 bases. The CDR3 totals 17 residues. Germline V CDR1 and CDR2: SEHNR, FQNEAQ (reference sequence). Trimming took 5 bases from V and 3 from J; bases not matched to a gene: 13. CDR3 in amino acids: CASSTLPGLAPDYEQYF. In nucleotides, the CDR3 is TGTGCCAGCAGCACCCTCCCGGGACTAGCGCCCGACTACGAGCAGTACTTC.

The table lists this clonotype with a few counts. In nucleotides, the CDR3 is TGTGCCAGCAGCGTCAGGACTAGCGGGAGACCGCAAGAGACCCAGTACTTC. This sequence encodes CASSVRTSGRPQETQYF. The chain combines TRBV7-2 with TRBJ2-5; TRBD2 matches 13 bases. V shed 5 bases and J 2 bases; nucleotides not matched to a gene: 8. Germline CDR1 and CDR2: SGHTA and FQGNSA. CDR3 length equals 17 residues.

V is TRBV2 and J is TRBJ1-1, with D hard to call. The CDR3 consists of 13 residues. Germline loops: CDR1 SNHLY, CDR2 FYNNEI. Between the trimmed V and J ends, which lost 2 bases and 3 bases, there was a span of 7 bases. This chain's CDR3 is CASSERIYTEAFF. DNA of the CDR3: TGTGCCAGCAGTGAACGGATTTACACTGAAGCTTTCTTT.

This clonotype was observed a few times. The V and J genes are TRBV9 and TRBJ1-1, with D possibly being TRBD1 (5 bases). There are 13 residues in the CDR3. The V and J ends lost 1 base and 1 base respectively, with 5 bases between them. The V gene's germline CDR1 is SGDLS and CDR2 YYNGEE. The CDR3 is CASSVQGNTEAFF. Here the CDR3 DNA reads TGTGCCAGCAGCGTACAGGGGAACACTGAAGCTTTCTTT.

The genes are TRBV7-3 and TRBJ2-1, with TRBD2 matching 7 bases. This CDR3 spans 16 amino acids. Germline V gene sequence: CDR1 SGHTA, CDR2 FQGTGA. V dropped 1 base and J dropped 0; count of bases not matched to a gene: 3. The CDR3 reads CASSLSPGGSYNEQFF. CDR3 DNA sequence: TGTGCCAGCAGCTTAAGTCCGGGGGGCTCCTACAATGAGCAGTTCTTC.

This clonotype appeared a few times. The genes are TRBV9 and TRBJ1-2; perhaps TRBD1 as D (6 bases). Trimming cost V 3 bases and J 7 bases, with 22 bases left between them. The CDR3 is 16 residues long. Germline V gene sequence: CDR1 SGDLS, CDR2 YYNGEE. In DNA form, the CDR3 reads TGTGCCAGCAGCGCTGGAGGCGATGACAGGCTCGGTGGCTACACCTTC. This gives the protein CASSAGGDDRLGGYTF.

This clonotype was counted between two and nine times. The chain carries TRBV20-1 and TRBJ2-3; 8 positions match TRBD1. The CDR3 sequence is 16 residues long. CDR1 is DFQATT, CDR2 SNEGSKA, per germline (reference sequence). V trimming: 3 bases; J trimming: 2 bases; junction bases outside the gene matches: 10. CDR3 amino acids: CSARVLDRENTDTQYF. The CDR3 DNA sequence: TGCAGTGCTAGGGTACTGGACAGGGAGAACACAGATACGCAGTATTTT.

The chain couples TRBV4-2 to TRBJ2-2; TRBD1 aligns across 9 bases. There are 17 residues in the CDR3. Per germline, CDR1 LGHNA and CDR2 YNFKEQ. V dropped 3 bases and J dropped 3; count of bases not matched to a gene: 8. DNA of the CDR3: TGTGCCAGCAGCCATCTACCGGGACAGGGCGACACCGGGGAGCTGTTTTTT. This codes for CASSHLPGQGDTGELFF.

This clonotype has more than one count but fewer than ten. The J gene is TRBJ2-3, the V gene TRBV4-3, with D possibly TRBD2 on 6 matching bases. Germline CDR1 is LGHNA and CDR2 is YSLEER. Deletions cut 0 bases from V and 5 bases from J, with 18 bases between. This CDR3 has 17 residues. Here the CDR3 reads CASSQEASGGLGDTQYF. The CDR3 DNA follows: TGCGCCAGCAGCCAAGAGGCCAGCGGAGGGTTGGGAGATACGCAGTATTTT.